The entry below gives a single T cell receptor beta chain sequence along with its context. Its antigen is currently unknown. Antigen-specific CD4+ T cells were first expanded with viral peptide pools by the ViraFEST assay and only then sequenced. After less than 11 days in culture, the CD4+ T cells were isolated. Absence of prior SARS-CoV-2 infection characterized the vaccine recipients, who showed negative nucleocapsid antibodies. The junction had 3 bases not matched to a gene; V was cut back by 8 bases and J by 1 base. Germline V gives CDR1 SQVTM, CDR2 ANQGSEA. The CDR3 consists of 13 residues. This specimen comes from a study of vaccination effects on CD4 cells after COVID-19. The study, taken as a whole, reports: Clones from infection and from vaccination both contracted markedly late after vaccination. A shortage of convalescent patients and an absence of early post-infection timepoints characterized the study.

Measured with immunoSEQ multiplex PCR; TCRdb has only the in-frame clones, and not every one. The sample shows 71,000 or so clones, roughly 78% of them seen only once. This specimen was CD4+ T cells from PBMCs cultured with HCoV-OC43 spike peptides, taken before COVID-19 vaccination. The subset is: HCoV-OC43 spike overlapping peptide pool stimulation. This TCR derives from a human donor who received a COVID-19 vaccine. The V and J genes are TRBV29-1 and TRBJ2-5, with 11 positions matching TRBD1. The CDR3 region is CSPGTGGQETQYF. The CDR3 DNA sequence: TGCAGCCCCGGGACAGGGGGCCAAGAGACCCAGTACTTC.